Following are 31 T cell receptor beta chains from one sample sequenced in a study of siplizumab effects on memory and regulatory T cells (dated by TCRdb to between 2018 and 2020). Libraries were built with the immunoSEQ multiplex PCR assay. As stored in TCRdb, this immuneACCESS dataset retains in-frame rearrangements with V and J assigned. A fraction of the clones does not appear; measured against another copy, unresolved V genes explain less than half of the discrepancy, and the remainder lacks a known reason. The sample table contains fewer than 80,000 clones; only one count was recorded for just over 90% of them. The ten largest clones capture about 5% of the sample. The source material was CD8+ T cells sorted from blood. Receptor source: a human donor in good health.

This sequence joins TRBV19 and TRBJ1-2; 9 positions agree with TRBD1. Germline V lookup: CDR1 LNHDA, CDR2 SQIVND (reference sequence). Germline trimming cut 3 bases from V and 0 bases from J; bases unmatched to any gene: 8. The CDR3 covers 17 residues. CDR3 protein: CASSMGTGLVANYGYTF. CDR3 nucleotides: TGTGCCAGTAGTATGGGGACAGGGTTGGTAGCTAACTATGGCTACACCTTC.

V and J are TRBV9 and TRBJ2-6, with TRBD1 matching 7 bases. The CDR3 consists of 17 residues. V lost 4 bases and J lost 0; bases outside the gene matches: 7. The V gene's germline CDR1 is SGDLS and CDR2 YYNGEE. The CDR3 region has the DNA TGTGCCAGCAGCCCAACAGGGGCCGACTCTGGGGCCAACGTCCTGACTTTC. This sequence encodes CASSPTGADSGANVLTF.

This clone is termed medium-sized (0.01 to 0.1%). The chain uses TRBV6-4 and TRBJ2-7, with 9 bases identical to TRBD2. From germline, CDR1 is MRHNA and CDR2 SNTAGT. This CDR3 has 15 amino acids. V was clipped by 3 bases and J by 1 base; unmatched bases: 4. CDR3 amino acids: CASSEDSGGSYEQYF. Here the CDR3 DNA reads TGTGCCAGCAGTGAAGATAGCGGGGGTTCCTACGAGCAGTACTTC.

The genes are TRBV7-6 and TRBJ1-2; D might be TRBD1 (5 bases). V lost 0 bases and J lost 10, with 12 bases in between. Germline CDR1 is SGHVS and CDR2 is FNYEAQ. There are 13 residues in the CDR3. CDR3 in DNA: TGTGCCAGCAGCTTAGCCGAAGGGACTCTCTACACCTTC. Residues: CASSLAEGTLYTF.

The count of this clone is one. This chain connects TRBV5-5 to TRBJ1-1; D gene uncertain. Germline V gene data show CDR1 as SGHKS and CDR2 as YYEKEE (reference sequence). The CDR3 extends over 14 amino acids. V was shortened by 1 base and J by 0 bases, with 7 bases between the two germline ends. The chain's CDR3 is CASSLFGLNTEAFF. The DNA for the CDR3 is TGTGCCAGCAGCTTGTTCGGGTTGAACACTGAAGCTTTCTTT.

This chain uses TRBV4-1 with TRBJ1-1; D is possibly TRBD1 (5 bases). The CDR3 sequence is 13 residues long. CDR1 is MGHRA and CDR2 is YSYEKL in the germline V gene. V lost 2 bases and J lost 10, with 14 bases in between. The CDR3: CASSQSRDMGAFF. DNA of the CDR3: TGCGCCAGCAGCCAATCCAGGGATATGGGAGCTTTCTTT.

The CDR3 coding sequence is TGTGCTAGTGGTTCCTACACGGCCTATGGCTACACCTTC. Protein: CASGSYTAYGYTF. The chain combines TRBV12-5 with TRBJ1-2, with no clear D. CDR3 size: 13 residues. From germline, CDR1 is LGHNT and CDR2 FRNRAP. V was pared by 4 bases and J by 4 bases, with 10 bases between.

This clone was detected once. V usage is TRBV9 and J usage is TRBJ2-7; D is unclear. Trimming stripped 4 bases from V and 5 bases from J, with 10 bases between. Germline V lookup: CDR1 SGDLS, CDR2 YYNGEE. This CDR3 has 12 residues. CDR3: CASSTYSHEQYF. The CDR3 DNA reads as TGTGCCAGCAGCACTTACAGCCACGAGCAGTACTTC.

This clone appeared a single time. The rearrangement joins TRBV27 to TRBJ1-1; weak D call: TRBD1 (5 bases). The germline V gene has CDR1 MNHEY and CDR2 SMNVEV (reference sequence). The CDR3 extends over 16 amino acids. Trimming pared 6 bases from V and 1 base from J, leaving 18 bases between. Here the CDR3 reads CASSQLYDSQNTEAFF. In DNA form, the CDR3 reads TGTGCCAGCAGCCAACTCTACGACAGCCAGAACACTGAAGCTTTCTTT.

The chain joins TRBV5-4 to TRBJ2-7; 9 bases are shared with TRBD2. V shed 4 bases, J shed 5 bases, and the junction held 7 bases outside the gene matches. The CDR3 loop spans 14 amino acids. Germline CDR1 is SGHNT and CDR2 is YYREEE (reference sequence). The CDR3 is CASSPLAGDHEQYF. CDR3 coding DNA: TGTGCCAGCAGCCCCTTAGCGGGGGACCACGAGCAGTACTTC.

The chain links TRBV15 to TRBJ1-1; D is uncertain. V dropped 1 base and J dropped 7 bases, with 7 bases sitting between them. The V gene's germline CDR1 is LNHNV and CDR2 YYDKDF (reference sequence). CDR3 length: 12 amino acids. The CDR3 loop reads CATSRGGSEAFF. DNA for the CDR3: TGTGCCACCAGCAGAGGTGGCAGTGAAGCTTTCTTT.

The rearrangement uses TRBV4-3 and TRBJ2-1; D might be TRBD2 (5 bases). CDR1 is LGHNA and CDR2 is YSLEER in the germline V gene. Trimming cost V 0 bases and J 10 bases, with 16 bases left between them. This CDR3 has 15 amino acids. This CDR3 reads CASSQELLTGNEQFF. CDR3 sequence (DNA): TGCGCCAGCAGCCAAGAACTGCTGACGGGAAACGAGCAGTTCTTC.

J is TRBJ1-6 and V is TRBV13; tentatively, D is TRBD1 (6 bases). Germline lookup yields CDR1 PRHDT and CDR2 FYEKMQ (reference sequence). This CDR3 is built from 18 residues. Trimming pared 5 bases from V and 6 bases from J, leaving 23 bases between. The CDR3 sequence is CASSQVSRDRSSNSPLHF. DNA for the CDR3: TGTGCCAGCAGCCAAGTATCTAGAGACAGGTCTAGTAATTCACCCCTCCACTTT.

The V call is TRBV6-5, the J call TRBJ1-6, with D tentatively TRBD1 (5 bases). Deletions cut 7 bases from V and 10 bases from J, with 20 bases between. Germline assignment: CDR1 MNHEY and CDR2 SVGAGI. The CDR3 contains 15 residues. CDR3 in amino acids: CASTQGQGIWSPLHF. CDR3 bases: TGTGCCAGCACCCAAGGGCAGGGTATATGGTCACCCCTCCACTTT.

As DNA, the CDR3 is TGTGCCAGCAGTTACGGGGGCGGGGAGCTGTTTTTT. Amino acids: CASSYGGGELFF. The chain employs TRBV6-5 and TRBJ2-2; D is perhaps TRBD1 or TRBD2 (5 bases each). V was shortened by 2 bases and J by 7 bases, with 5 bases between the two germline ends. Germline V gives CDR1 MNHEY, CDR2 SVGAGI. The CDR3 is 12 amino acids.

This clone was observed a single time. The CDR3 sequence: CASSQDGGPYEQYF. CDR3 DNA sequence: TGTGCCAGCAGCCAAGATGGGGGCCCCTACGAGCAGTACTTC. The V call is TRBV4-2, the J call TRBJ2-7; D is possibly TRBD1 (6 bases). The CDR3 runs 14 residues. Germline CDR1 reads LGHNA; CDR2 reads YNFKEQ. Trimming pared 0 bases from V and 2 bases from J, leaving 8 bases between.

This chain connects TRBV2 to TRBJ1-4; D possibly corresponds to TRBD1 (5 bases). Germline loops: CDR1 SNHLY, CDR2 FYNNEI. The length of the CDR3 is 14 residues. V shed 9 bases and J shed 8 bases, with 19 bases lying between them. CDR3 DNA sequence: TGTGCCAGTTCGGGGCTTGGGGTGAACGAAAAACTGTTTTTT. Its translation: CASSGLGVNEKLFF.

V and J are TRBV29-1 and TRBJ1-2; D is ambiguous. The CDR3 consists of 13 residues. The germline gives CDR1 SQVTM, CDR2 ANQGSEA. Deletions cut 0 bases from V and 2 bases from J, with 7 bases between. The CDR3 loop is CSVEEGRNYGYTF. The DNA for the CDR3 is TGCAGCGTTGAAGAAGGTCGGAACTATGGCTACACCTTC.

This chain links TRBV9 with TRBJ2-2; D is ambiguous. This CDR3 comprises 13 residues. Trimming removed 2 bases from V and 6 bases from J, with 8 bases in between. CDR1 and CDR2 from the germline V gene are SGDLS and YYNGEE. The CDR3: CASSVVSAGELFF. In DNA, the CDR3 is TGTGCCAGCAGCGTTGTGAGCGCCGGGGAGCTGTTTTTT.

As DNA, the CDR3 is TGCGCCAGCAGCTCCTCAAGCGGGGGGGCTCTCCAAGAGACCCAGTACTTC. Translation gives CASSSSSGGALQETQYF. The V gene is TRBV5-1, the J gene TRBJ2-5; 10 bases are a match to TRBD2. Germline CDR1 SGHRS, CDR2 YFSETQ. CDR3 length: 17 amino acids. Germline trimming cut 3 bases from V and 1 base from J; bases unmatched to any gene: 9.

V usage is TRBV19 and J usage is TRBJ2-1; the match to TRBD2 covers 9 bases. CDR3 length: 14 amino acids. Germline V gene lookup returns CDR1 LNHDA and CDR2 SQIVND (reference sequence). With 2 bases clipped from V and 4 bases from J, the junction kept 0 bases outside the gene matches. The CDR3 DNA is TGTGCCAGTAGTATAACTAGCGGGTACAATGAGCAGTTCTTC. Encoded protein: CASSITSGYNEQFF.

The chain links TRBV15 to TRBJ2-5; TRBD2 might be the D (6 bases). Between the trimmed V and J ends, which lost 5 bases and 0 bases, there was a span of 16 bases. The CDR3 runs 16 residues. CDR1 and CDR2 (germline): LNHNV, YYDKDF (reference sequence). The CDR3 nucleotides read TGTGCCACCAGCTCAGAAGGGGACTCCAACCAAGAGACCCAGTACTTC. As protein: CATSSEGDSNQETQYF.

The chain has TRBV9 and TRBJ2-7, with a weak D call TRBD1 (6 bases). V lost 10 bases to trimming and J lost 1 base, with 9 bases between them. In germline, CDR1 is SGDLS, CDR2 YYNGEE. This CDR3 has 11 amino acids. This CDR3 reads CAEQGSYEQYF. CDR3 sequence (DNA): TGTGCCGAACAGGGTTCCTACGAGCAGTACTTC.

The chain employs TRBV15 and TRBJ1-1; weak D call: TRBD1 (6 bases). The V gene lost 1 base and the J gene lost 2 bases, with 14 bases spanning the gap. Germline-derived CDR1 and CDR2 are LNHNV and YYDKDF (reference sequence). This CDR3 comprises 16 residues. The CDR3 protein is CATSRAPGHPNTEAFF. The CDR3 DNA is TGTGCCACCAGCAGAGCTCCGGGACACCCCAACACTGAAGCTTTCTTT.

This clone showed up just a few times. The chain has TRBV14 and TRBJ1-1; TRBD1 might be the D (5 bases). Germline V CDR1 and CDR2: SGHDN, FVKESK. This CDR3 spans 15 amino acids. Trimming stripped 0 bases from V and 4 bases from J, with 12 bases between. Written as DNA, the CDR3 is TGTGCCAGCAGCCAAGATCAAGGAGGGACCACTGAAGCTTTCTTT. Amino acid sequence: CASSQDQGGTTEAFF.

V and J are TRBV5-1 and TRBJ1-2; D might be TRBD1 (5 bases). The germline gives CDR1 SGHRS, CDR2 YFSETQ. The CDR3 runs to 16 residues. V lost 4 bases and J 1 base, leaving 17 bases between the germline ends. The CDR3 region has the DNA TGCGCCAGCAGCCCCCAAGGGGCAGTAAATAACTATGGCTACACCTTC. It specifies CASSPQGAVNNYGYTF.

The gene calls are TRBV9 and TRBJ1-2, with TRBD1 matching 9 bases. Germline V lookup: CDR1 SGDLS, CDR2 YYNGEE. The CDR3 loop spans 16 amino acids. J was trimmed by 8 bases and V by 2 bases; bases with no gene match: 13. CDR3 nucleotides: TGTGCCAGCAGCGTGTCCGGGACAGGGATAGGGAGCGGCTACACCTTC. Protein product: CASSVSGTGIGSGYTF.

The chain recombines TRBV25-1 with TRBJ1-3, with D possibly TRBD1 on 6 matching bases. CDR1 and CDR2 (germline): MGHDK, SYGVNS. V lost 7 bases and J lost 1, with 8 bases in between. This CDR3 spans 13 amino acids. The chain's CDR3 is CASTRGSGNTIYF. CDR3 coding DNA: TGTGCCAGCACCAGGGGATCTGGAAACACCATATATTTT.

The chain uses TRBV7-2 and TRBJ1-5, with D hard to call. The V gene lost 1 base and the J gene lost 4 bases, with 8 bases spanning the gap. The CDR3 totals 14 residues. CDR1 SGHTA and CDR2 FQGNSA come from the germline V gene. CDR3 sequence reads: CASSLGDLNQPQHF. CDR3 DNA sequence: TGTGCCAGCAGCTTAGGGGATCTTAATCAGCCCCAGCATTTT.

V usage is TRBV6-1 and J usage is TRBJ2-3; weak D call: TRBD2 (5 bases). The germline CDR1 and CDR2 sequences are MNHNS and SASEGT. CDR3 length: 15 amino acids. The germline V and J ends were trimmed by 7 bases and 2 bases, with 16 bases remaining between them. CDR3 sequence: CASKVEDFHTDTQYF. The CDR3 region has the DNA TGTGCCAGCAAGGTAGAGGACTTCCACACAGATACGCAGTATTTT.

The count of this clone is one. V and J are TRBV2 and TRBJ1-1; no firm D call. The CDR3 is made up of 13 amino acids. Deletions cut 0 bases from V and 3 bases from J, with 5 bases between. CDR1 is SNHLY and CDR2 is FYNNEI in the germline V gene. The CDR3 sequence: CASSEARDTEAFF. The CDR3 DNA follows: TGTGCCAGCAGTGAAGCTCGGGACACTGAAGCTTTCTTT.